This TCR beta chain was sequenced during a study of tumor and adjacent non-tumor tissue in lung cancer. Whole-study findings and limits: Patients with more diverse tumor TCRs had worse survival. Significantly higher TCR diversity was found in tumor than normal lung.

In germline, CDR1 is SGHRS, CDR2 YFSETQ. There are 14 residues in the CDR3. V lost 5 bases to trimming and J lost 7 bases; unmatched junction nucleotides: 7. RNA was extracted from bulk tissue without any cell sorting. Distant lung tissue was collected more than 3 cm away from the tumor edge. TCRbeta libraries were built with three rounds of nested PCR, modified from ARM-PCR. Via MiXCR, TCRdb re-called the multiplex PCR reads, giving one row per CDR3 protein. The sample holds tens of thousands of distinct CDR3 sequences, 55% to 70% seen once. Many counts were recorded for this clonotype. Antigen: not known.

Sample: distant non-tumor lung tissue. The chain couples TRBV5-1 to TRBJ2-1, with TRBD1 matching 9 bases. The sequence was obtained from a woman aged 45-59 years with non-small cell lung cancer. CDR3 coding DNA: TGCGCCAGCAGAACAGGGGGCTTGTCAAATGAGCAGTTCTTC. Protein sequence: CASRTGGLSNEQFF.